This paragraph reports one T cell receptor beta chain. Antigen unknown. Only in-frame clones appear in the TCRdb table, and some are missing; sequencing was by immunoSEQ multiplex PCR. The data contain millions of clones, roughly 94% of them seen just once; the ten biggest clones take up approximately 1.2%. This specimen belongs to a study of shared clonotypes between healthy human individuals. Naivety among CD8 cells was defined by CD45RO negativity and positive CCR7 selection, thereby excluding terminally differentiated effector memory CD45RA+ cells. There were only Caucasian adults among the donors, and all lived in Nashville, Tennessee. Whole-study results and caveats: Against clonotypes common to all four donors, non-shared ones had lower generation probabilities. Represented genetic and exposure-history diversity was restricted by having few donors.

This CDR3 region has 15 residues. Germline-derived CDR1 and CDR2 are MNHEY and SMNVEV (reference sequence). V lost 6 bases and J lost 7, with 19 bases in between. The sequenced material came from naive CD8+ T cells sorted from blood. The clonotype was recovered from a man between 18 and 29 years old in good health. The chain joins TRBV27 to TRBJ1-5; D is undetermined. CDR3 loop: CASSPTPAGGQPQHF. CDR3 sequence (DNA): TGTGCCAGCAGCCCAACTCCGGCAGGAGGGCAGCCCCAGCATTTT.